The rows below give T cell receptor beta chains drawn from one sample of a study of blood T cell repertoires in COVID-19. The assay was immunoSEQ multiplex PCR, and TCRdb's table has in-frame clones only and misses some. The repertoire holds roughly 80,000 clones, with about 80% as singletons. Specimen: peripheral blood. These receptor sequences come from a human donor in a cohort sampled during active COVID-19. Each CDR3 is given with its conserved first and last residue. A D gene is named only where the DNA matches it firmly. Not every row has a clone size; where given, it reads once, few, many or a size class.

size,V,D,J,DNA,CDR3
.,TRBV28,.,TRBJ2-3,TGTGCCAGCAGTTTATGGGCTGGGGGCGGCACAGATACGCAGTATTTT,CASSLWAGGGTDTQYF
.,TRBV3-1/TRBV3-2,.,TRBJ1-3,TGTGCCAGCAGCCAACCTTCAGGGTCAGGAAACACCATATATTTT,CASSQPSGSGNTIYF
once,TRBV9,.,TRBJ2-1,TGTGCCAGCAGCGTAGGGCCAGGGGGGAGCAATGAGCAGTTCTTC,CASSVGPGGSNEQFF
.,TRBV29-1,TRBD1,TRBJ2-3,TGCAGCGTCGTGGAGACAGGGGGGAGCACAGATACGCAGTATTTT,CSVVETGGSTDTQYF
.,TRBV10-3,.,TRBJ2-7,TGTGCCATCAGTGAAGGAGGACCCTCCTACGAGCAGTACTTC,CAISEGGPSYEQYF
.,TRBV6-5,TRBD1,TRBJ1-6,TGTGCCAGCAACGCCATCGACAGGGTTAATTCACCCCTCCACTTT,CASNAIDRVNSPLHF
.,TRBV6-6,TRBD2,TRBJ2-3,TGTGCCAGCAGGGCGGGGGGCACAGATACGCAGTATTTT,CASRAGGTDTQYF
.,TRBV6-5,.,TRBJ1-1,TGTGCCAGCAGTTACAACCGGGACATAAACACTGAAGCTTTCTTT,CASSYNRDINTEAFF
.,TRBV7-3,TRBD1,TRBJ2-7,TGTGCCAGCAGCTTTGGGGACAGACCTTACGAGCAGTACTTC,CASSFGDRPYEQYF
.,TRBV5-1,.,TRBJ2-3,TGCGCCAGCACCTTGGGGGGCGGCACAGATACGCAGTATTTT,CASTLGGGTDTQYF
.,TRBV2,TRBD1,TRBJ1-1,TGTGCCAGCAGTGAAGTGGGACAGGGGATCTTGAACACTGAAGCTTTCTTT,CASSEVGQGILNTEAFF
.,TRBV6-6,TRBD2,TRBJ2-5,TGTGCCAGCAGAGGATCTAGCGGGGTCCAAGAGACCCAGTACTTC,CASRGSSGVQETQYF
.,TRBV28,.,TRBJ1-1,TGTGCCACCACCCCATTTTGGGGGGGGGCTTTCTTT,CATTPFWGGAFF
.,TRBV6-1,TRBD1,TRBJ2-7,TGTGCCAGCAGTGAATTAGTGGGACAGGGAGGCTACGAGCAGTACTTC,CASSELVGQGGYEQYF
.,TRBV4-2,.,TRBJ1-3,TGTGCCAGCAGCCAGGGCCCCGAGGCGGGGGGAAACACCATATATTTT,CASSQGPEAGGNTIYF
few,TRBV7-9,.,TRBJ2-5,TGTGCCAGCAGCTTCGGGGAGACCCAGTACTTC,CASSFGETQYF
.,TRBV7-2,TRBD2,TRBJ2-1,TGTGCCAGCAGCCTCAGGGGTAGCGGGGTCCTCGATGAGCAGTTCTTC,CASSLRGSGVLDEQFF
.,TRBV7-3,.,TRBJ2-2,TGTGCCAGCAGCTTAAGCCCGGGCGGGGAGCTGTTTTTT,CASSLSPGGELFF
.,TRBV7-2,.,TRBJ2-3,TGTGCCAGCAGTCCCCTCAGGGGTTATACGCAGTATTTT,CASSPLRGYTQYF
.,TRBV2,TRBD2,TRBJ2-7,TGTGCCAGCAGTGTGGGCGGGAGCATCTACGAGCAGTACTTC,CASSVGGSIYEQYF
.,TRBV19,TRBD2,TRBJ2-3,TGTGCCAGTAGACCGGTTGGGGGGAGCGGGGCAGATACGCAGTATTTT,CASRPVGGSGADTQYF
.,TRBV27,TRBD1,TRBJ2-1,TGTGCCAGCAGTCCCCGGGACAGGGGTGTTGAGCAGTTCTTC,CASSPRDRGVEQFF
.,TRBV5-1,.,TRBJ1-4,TGCGCCAGCAGCTTGGCCCCCGGCGGGGAACTGTTTTTT,CASSLAPGGELFF
few,TRBV12-3/TRBV12-4,TRBD1,TRBJ2-2,TGTGCCAGCAGGGGACAGGGGGCCGGGGAGCTGTTTTTT,CASRGQGAGELFF